This T cell receptor beta chain is drawn from a study of blood T cell repertoires in COVID-19. Clones were read by immunoSEQ multiplex PCR, and TCRdb kept only the in-frame ones, dropping some. The sample consists of tens of thousands of clones, 78% of them appearing once. A Seattle source enrolled patients during active infection and followed them longitudinally. The receptor comes from a man between 65 and 85 years old with COVID-19, enrolled during active disease. Sequencing was carried out using peripheral blood.

CDR3 sequence (DNA): TGTGCCAGCAAGGGACAGGGGGCTTCCGACACTGAAGCTTTCTTT. Translation: CASKGQGASDTEAFF. The chain is built from TRBV4-2 and TRBJ1-1, with 12 positions matching TRBD1. The ends lost 7 bases at V and 3 bases at J; junction bases unmatched: 6. Germline CDR1 is LGHNA and CDR2 is YNFKEQ. This CDR3 is 15 amino acids long.